The entry below describes one T cell receptor (beta chain). The table came from immunoSEQ multiplex PCR; TCRdb's copy has only in-frame clones and leaves some out. The table shows 80,000 to 100,000 clones, with more than 70% occurring only once. The data belong to a study of T cell responses to AZD1222 COVID-19 vaccine. Second doses were pooled across both intervals (about 4 or about 12 weeks). This CDR3 contains 14 residues. CDR1 and CDR2 from the germline V gene are SGHRS and YFSETQ. V was clipped by 6 bases and J by 6 bases, with 18 bases between them. The sequences come from peripheral blood, collected 28 days after the second AZD1222 dose. This chain connects TRBV5-1 to TRBJ1-2; no clear D. This receptor was taken from an adult who received the AZD1222 COVID-19 vaccine. The CDR3 DNA reads TGCGCCAGCAACTGGAACGGGTACGGCGATGGCTACACCTTC. It codes for CASNWNGYGDGYTF.